A single T cell receptor beta chain is shown here with its context. Its specificity is unknown. This entry belongs to a study of T cells after posttransplantation cyclophosphamide. General study findings and limits: After PTCy, TRB diversity resembled that of CNI/methotrexate controls. Blood and skin or GI T cell repertoires showed limited TRB overlap.

Sequencing was performed with immunoSEQ multiplex PCR; in TCRdb, only in-frame clones are kept and a portion is missing. The sample carries 9,000 to 9,500 clones, nearly 99% recorded once. Germline assignment: CDR1 MNHEY and CDR2 SMNVEV (reference sequence). Deletions cut 3 bases from V and 0 bases from J, with 9 bases between. The CDR3 extends over 15 amino acids. The naive gate required viable CD3+CD4+ or CD3+CD8+ cells with CCR7+CD45RA+CD45RO-CD95-CD27+CD28+ phenotype. Input material: naive CD8+ T cells sorted from PBMCs. The chain combines TRBV27 with TRBJ1-5; the D gene is possibly TRBD1 (6 bases). The sequence was collected from a man between 50 and 59 years old in good health, CMV-negative, and a related stem cell transplant donor. CDR3 sequence (DNA): TGTGCCAGCAGTTTGACAGGATATAGCAATCAGCCCCAGCATTTT. Translated: CASSLTGYSNQPQHF.